This passage covers 21 T cell receptor beta chains from one sample sequenced in a study of blood T cell repertoires in COVID-19. Clones were read by immunoSEQ multiplex PCR, and TCRdb kept only the in-frame ones, dropping some. The sample carries around 430,000 clones, about 87% recorded once. Sequencing was performed on peripheral blood. The source of these receptors is a woman in her 50s with COVID-19, enrolled during active disease.

The chain carries TRBV19 and TRBJ1-2; perhaps TRBD1 as D (5 bases). The V and J ends lost 4 bases and 4 bases respectively, with 31 bases between them. Germline assignment: CDR1 LNHDA and CDR2 SQIVND (reference sequence). The CDR3 contains 20 residues. The CDR3 here is CASSKAGLGLPNLVIYGYTF. The DNA for the CDR3 is TGTGCCAGTAGTAAAGCGGGATTGGGACTCCCGAACCTTGTCATCTATGGCTACACCTTC.

The chain recombines TRBV9 with TRBJ1-2; D is uncertain. Germline V lookup: CDR1 SGDLS, CDR2 YYNGEE. The V end lost 3 bases, the J end lost 8 bases, and 17 bases lay between the germline ends. This CDR3 is built from 14 residues. The CDR3 DNA follows: TGTGCCAGCAGCGCCTCCGGGTCCTTTGGGGGCTACACCTTC. Its translation: CASSASGSFGGYTF.

The chain employs TRBV5-1 and TRBJ2-1; 11 positions agree with TRBD2. Germline CDR1 reads SGHRS; CDR2 reads YFSETQ. V gave up 3 bases and J gave up 6 bases; unmatched junction bases: 8. The CDR3 has 16 amino acids. In DNA form, the CDR3 reads TGCGCCAGCAGCTCGACCACTAGCGGGGGCTCCAATGAGCAGTTCTTC. It yields the protein CASSSTTSGGSNEQFF.

J is TRBJ2-7 and V is TRBV28; possibly TRBD1 for D (5 bases). V gave up 5 bases and J gave up 1 base, with 12 bases separating them. Germline CDR1 reads MDHEN; CDR2 reads SYDVKM. The CDR3 length is 14 residues. Here the CDR3 DNA reads TGTGCCAGCAGTCCGATAACAGGTTCCTACGAGCAGTACTTC. Its protein product is CASSPITGSYEQYF. Full variable domain (outside the CDR3, taken from reference TRBV28 and TRBJ2-7): DVKVTQSSRYLVKRTGEKVFLECVQDMDHENMFWYRQDPGLGLRLIYFSYDVKMKEKGDIPEGYSVSREKKERFSLILESASTNQTSMYLCASSPITGSYEQYFGPGTRLTVT.

The gene calls are TRBV4-1 and TRBJ1-3; no clear D gene. V was shortened by 6 bases and J by 0 bases, with 9 bases between the two germline ends. Germline CDR1 reads MGHRA; CDR2 reads YSYEKL. The CDR3 is 14 residues long. The CDR3 region is CASSVLSSGNTIYF. The CDR3 DNA reads TGCGCCAGCAGTGTACTTAGCTCTGGAAACACCATATATTTT.

Worth noting for this clone: This same CDR3 is encoded by further DNA sequences in the sample. The rearrangement uses TRBV9 and TRBJ1-5, with 9 bases matching TRBD1. Per the germline V gene, CDR1 is SGDLS and CDR2 is YYNGEE. The CDR3 consists of 14 residues. Losses at the gene ends were 3 bases for V and 4 bases for J; bases not matched to a gene: 2. CDR3 amino acids: CASSAGTGNQPQHF. The CDR3, as DNA: TGTGCCAGCAGCGCCGGGACAGGGAATCAGCCCCAGCATTTT.

On this clone: At the DNA level, this CDR3 is encoded by other sequences in the same sample as well. CDR3 in amino acids: CASSLAETEAFF. CDR3 nucleotide sequence: TGCGCCAGCAGCTTGGCCGAGACTGAAGCTTTCTTT. The chain combines TRBV5-1 with TRBJ1-1; no firm D call. Germline V gene data show CDR1 as SGHRS and CDR2 as YFSETQ. The CDR3 is made up of 12 amino acids. The V end was cut by 0 bases, the J end by 5 bases, with 5 bases between.

The chain couples TRBV2 to TRBJ2-6; D unclear. This CDR3 contains 14 residues. Germline V gene lookup returns CDR1 SNHLY and CDR2 FYNNEI. The germline V and J ends were trimmed by 7 bases and 3 bases, with 10 bases remaining between them. DNA of the CDR3: TGTGCCAGCACTCAGAGGCGTGGGGCCAACGTCCTGACTTTC. Translation: CASTQRRGANVLTF.

The chain couples TRBV11-2 to TRBJ2-3; TRBD2 aligns across 12 bases. V was pared by 5 bases and J by 7 bases, with 13 bases of the junction left unmatched. Germline CDR1 and CDR2: SGHAT and FQNNGV. The CDR3 is made up of 17 amino acids. The CDR3 here is CASSGPGLAGSGNTQYF. CDR3 bases: TGTGCCAGCAGCGGACCAGGACTAGCGGGGTCAGGGAATACGCAGTATTTT.

J is TRBJ1-1 and V is TRBV6-2 or TRBV6-3, with D possibly being TRBD1 (6 bases). The CDR3 totals 14 residues. Germline CDR1 is MNHEY and CDR2 is SVGEGT. The ends were cut back, 6 bases at V and 3 bases at J, with 14 bases in the middle. CDR3 nucleotide sequence: TGTGCCAGCAGCGAGACCAGGGGAGACACTGAAGCTTTCTTT. It codes for CASSETRGDTEAFF.

V gene TRBV7-2 combines with J gene TRBJ2-1; D remains ambiguous. Looked up from germline, CDR1 is SGHTA and CDR2 is FQGNSA. This CDR3 region has 12 residues. V dropped 2 bases and J dropped 4 bases, with 3 bases sitting between them. CDR3 protein: CASSLTYNEQFF. The CDR3 DNA sequence: TGTGCCAGCAGCTTAACTTACAATGAGCAGTTCTTC.

The J gene is TRBJ2-7, the V gene TRBV2; 7 bases line up with TRBD1. CDR3 length: 14 residues. After removal of 4 bases from V and 0 bases from J, the junction contained 3 bases not matched to a gene. Looked up from germline, CDR1 is SNHLY and CDR2 is FYNNEI. For the CDR3, the DNA is TGTGCCAGCAGTGGACAGGGTATCTCCTACGAGCAGTACTTC. Translating it yields CASSGQGISYEQYF.

The chain has TRBV20-1 and TRBJ1-1; a weak D match, TRBD1 (5 bases). Germline-derived CDR1 and CDR2 are DFQATT and SNEGSKA (reference sequence). The length of the CDR3 is 10 residues. The germline V and J ends were trimmed by 3 bases and 13 bases, with 12 bases remaining between them. CDR3 region: CSASSREGFF. As DNA, the CDR3 is TGCAGTGCTAGTTCCAGGGAGGGTTTCTTT.

The CDR3 loop reads CASSWGTGSIYGYTF. CDR3 nucleotide sequence: TGTGCCAGCAGCTGGGGGACAGGGTCCATCTATGGCTACACCTTC. The chain combines TRBV5-5 with TRBJ1-2, with 9 nucleotides matching TRBD1. CDR1 SGHKS and CDR2 YYEKEE come from the germline V gene (reference sequence). V trimming: 3 bases; J trimming: 4 bases; junction bases outside the gene matches: 7. CDR3 length: 15 amino acids.

V usage is TRBV5-1 and J usage is TRBJ2-2; the D gene is possibly TRBD2 (7 bases). With 0 bases removed from V and 6 bases from J, the gap between germline ends came to 12 bases. Germline V gives CDR1 SGHRS, CDR2 YFSETQ. CDR3 length: 15 amino acids. The CDR3 sequence is CASSLEAGAPGELFF. The CDR3 DNA is TGCGCCAGCAGCTTGGAGGCGGGGGCTCCCGGGGAGCTGTTTTTT. Full variable domain (outside the CDR3, taken from reference TRBV5-1 and TRBJ2-2): KAGVTQTPRYLIKTRGQQVTLSCSPISGHRSVSWYQQTPGQGLQFLFEYFSETQRNKGNFPGRFSGRQFSNSRSEMNVSTLELGDSALYLCASSLEAGAPGELFFGEGSRLTVL.

The chain carries TRBV3-1 (or the pseudogene TRBV3-2) and TRBJ1-1; weak D call: TRBD1 (5 bases). The CDR3 length is 20 residues. From germline, CDR1 is LGHDT and CDR2 YNNKEL (reference sequence). Trimming removed 0 bases at V and 0 bases at J, with 23 bases between. The CDR3 DNA reads TGTGCCAGCAGCCAAGATAGATTGGGGACTTTCTCCGATTTGAACACTGAAGCTTTCTTT. Its translation is CASSQDRLGTFSDLNTEAFF.

The sample holds one count of this clone. This rearrangement joins TRBV4-1 to TRBJ2-3, with a possible D match to TRBD2 (6 bases). Trimming stripped 9 bases from V and 0 bases from J, with 16 bases between. Germline CDR1 and CDR2: MGHRA and YSYEKL. The CDR3 contains 15 residues. The CDR3 nucleotides read TGCGCCAGTCAACGCGGGGTCGGGAGCACAGATACGCAGTATTTT. The encoded protein is CASQRGVGSTDTQYF.

The J gene is TRBJ1-2, the V gene TRBV27, with D perhaps TRBD1 (6 bases). The CDR3 extends over 15 amino acids. Looked up from germline, CDR1 is MNHEY and CDR2 is SMNVEV (reference sequence). Between the trimmed V and J ends, which lost 2 bases and 8 bases, there was a span of 18 bases. The CDR3, as DNA: TGTGCCAGCAGTTTAGCTGGGGGCCAGAAAGACGGCTACACCTTC. Amino acid sequence: CASSLAGGQKDGYTF.

This rearrangement joins TRBV20-1 to TRBJ2-1; 11 bases line up with TRBD1. Per germline, CDR1 DFQATT and CDR2 SNEGSKA (reference sequence). This CDR3 has 15 residues. The V and J ends lost 3 bases and 10 bases, in that order; junction bases with no gene match: 11. This CDR3 reads CSASGDRGGGGEQFF. The CDR3, as DNA: TGCAGTGCTAGTGGGGACAGGGGGGGCGGTGGAGAGCAGTTCTTC.

The V gene is TRBV2, the J gene TRBJ2-4, with unresolved D. CDR3 length equals 16 residues. Trimming took 8 bases from V and 6 from J, leaving 23 bases between them. Germline CDR1 and CDR2: SNHLY and FYNNEI. The CDR3 here is CASLPVTRGWRNIQYF. The DNA for the CDR3 is TGTGCCAGCCTACCCGTAACACGAGGTTGGAGAAACATTCAGTACTTC.

This chain connects TRBV5-4 to TRBJ1-3, with TRBD1 matching over 11 bases. This CDR3 spans 15 amino acids. Germline V CDR1 and CDR2: SGHNT, YYREEE (reference sequence). V dropped 4 bases and J dropped 2; count of bases not matched to a gene: 2. CDR3 sequence (DNA): TGTGCCAGCAGCCGGGACAGGGGGGCTGGAAACACCATATATTTT. It codes for CASSRDRGAGNTIYF.